The clone carrying this T cell receptor beta chain was observed a single time. The data are from a study of blood T cell repertoires in COVID-19. Here immunoSEQ multiplex PCR was the method, and the copy in TCRdb shows in-frame clones only, minus some. The table records about 200,000 clones, 75% to 95% of them present only once. Germline CDR1 GTSNPN, CDR2 SVGIG (reference sequence). CDR3 length equals 14 residues. V lost 2 bases and J 1 base, leaving 11 bases between the germline ends. The receptor was isolated from a man in his fifties or sixties with acute or convalescent COVID-19. Sequencing was carried out using peripheral blood. V usage is TRBV30 and J usage is TRBJ2-5; D perhaps matches TRBD1 (5 bases). CDR3 bases: TGTGCCTGGAGTTGGGGCGGAGTCCAAGAGACCCAGTACTTC. Protein sequence: CAWSWGGVQETQYF.